This T cell receptor (beta chain) was identified during a study of blood T cell repertoires in COVID-19 (dated by TCRdb to 2020 to 2021). Context from the whole study: The collaborator samples originated in the United States, Italy and Spain and spanned the acute and convalescent phases of COVID-19. A de-identified subject ID, COVID-19 status, age in years and sex were almost always included in the sample metadata. The repertoires were released in a freely available public database meant as a resource for research on the immune response to SARS-CoV-2. Where available, HLA class I and class II types were taken from metadata supplied by the sample provider and were not determined by assay-based typing. The dataset comprised deeply sampled blood TCRbeta repertoires from subjects exposed to, actively infected with, or recovered from COVID-19. The prospective study material was composed of cDNA or gDNA derived from T cells, B-cell-depleted T cells, or PBMCs. The samples were drawn from the first 160 participants of the ongoing ImmuneRACE study and from 1,200 or so subjects provided by 6 global collaborators.

Enrolling through a virtual design, the prospective study's participants ranged in age from roughly 18 to 95 years and lived across about two dozen United States geographic areas. Cohort assignment in the prospective study relied on participant-reported clinical history from a screening survey and a study questionnaire. Recovered participants in ImmuneRACE Cohort 3 were defined by two consecutive negative NP/OP PCR tests, clearance by a healthcare professional, or resolution of symptoms. In the prospective study, whole blood, serum and a nasopharyngeal or oropharyngeal swab were collected from each participant by mobile phlebotomists. Participants in the prospective study had the option to provide additional blood draws and questionnaires over a roughly 2-month period. Prospective study blood samples were shipped either frozen or at room temperature before DNA extraction. Notes on this clone: Its antigen remains undetermined. Base qualities are not provided; no much larger clone lies one nucleotide away.

Overall study results and their limits: Clinical and demographic metadata were provided uncurated, with the amount varying by source and participant.

CDR1 and CDR2 are read off the germline V gene as MGHRA and YSYEKL. The germline V end is reduced by 1 base and the J end by 12 bases; junction bases left unmatched: 7. CDR3 length: 16 amino acids, cysteine to phenylalanine. The DNA shown is the 48-base CDR3, in frame from base 1. TCRbeta CDR3 regions were amplified from genomic DNA using the immunoSEQ Assay, a bias-controlled multiplex PCR. In the source study's methods: The number of nucleated cells in each sample was estimated from the amplification of reference gene primers within the assay. To quantify the absolute abundance of each unique TCRbeta CDR3 rearrangement, sequence reads were collapsed and filtered. Productive Simpson clonality was computed per sample as the square root of Simpson's diversity index over productive rearrangements. TCRdb limited this immuneACCESS table to in-frame rearrangements with V and J called. A share of clones is missing; checked studies link under half to unresolved V genes, and the rest is unexplained. V and J calls plus clone size are reproduced from that table; the DNA served to infer D and trimming. This sample holds roughly 300,000 clones; around 84% were observed only once. Over 9.5% of the sample comes from the top ten.

Input material: PBMCs or T cells enriched from blood (not recorded which). The chain employs TRBV4-1 and TRBJ2-1; a stretch of 15 junction bases matches TRBD2. The source is a young woman who had recovered from COVID-19. The sequenced DNA: TGCGCCAGCAGCCAAGCAGGGACTAGCGGGAGGTTAGGGCAGTTCTTC. This sequence encodes CASSQAGTSGRLGQFF.